Below, 28 T cell receptor beta chains from the same sample are listed, as sequenced in a study of blood T cells in healthy people across ages. Sample-barcoded 5' priming and a J-beta primer mix drove a second PCR of roughly 6 to 12 cycles. Each CDR3 protein is one row after TCRdb ran MiXCR on the 5' RACE reads. The data show around 990,000 distinct CDR3 sequences, with almost 25% seen just once and less than 0.85% held by the top ten. These data also featured in a second study, about T cells of mothers and their children.

Input material: blood. The receptors were gathered from a girl aged 2-10 years in good health.

The V and J genes are TRBV7-2 and TRBJ2-3, with TRBD2 matching over 10 bases. Germline-derived CDR1 and CDR2 are SGHTA and FQGNSA. V lost 2 bases, J lost 4 bases, and 12 bases stayed unmatched. CDR3 length equals 18 residues. The CDR3: CASSLPRWASGGSDTQYF. Written as DNA, the CDR3 is TGTGCCAGCAGCTTACCCCGATGGGCTAGCGGGGGTTCAGATACGCAGTATTTT.

There are a few counts of this clonotype. The V call is TRBV4-3, the J call TRBJ1-1, with D unclear. CDR1 and CDR2 from the germline V gene are LGHNA and YSLEER. Between the trimmed V and J ends, which lost 1 base and 7 bases, there was a span of 13 bases. The CDR3 sequence is 14 residues long. DNA for the CDR3: TGCGCCAGCAGCCAAGGGCCCGGGATAGATGAAGCTTTCTTT. Translating gives CASSQGPGIDEAFF.

This rearrangement joins TRBV18 to TRBJ1-1; no reliable D call. Germline lookup yields CDR1 KGHSH and CDR2 LQKENI. Trimming took 3 bases from V and 9 from J, leaving 20 bases between them. The CDR3 contains 15 residues. In DNA form, the CDR3 reads TGTGCCAGCTCACCCCTCTTCGGATGGAACACCAAAGCTTTCTTT. Translated, it gives CASSPLFGWNTKAFF.

This sequence joins TRBV3-1 and TRBJ1-2; D gene unclear. V was clipped by 0 bases and J by 2 bases, with 7 bases between them. Germline assignment: CDR1 LGHDT and CDR2 YNNKEL (reference sequence). The CDR3 covers 14 residues. CDR3 sequence (DNA): TGTGCCAGCAGCCAAGAACCATACAACTATGGCTACACCTTC. Protein sequence: CASSQEPYNYGYTF.

This clonotype occurred a few times. This sequence joins TRBV3-1 and TRBJ2-5, with 11 bases lining up with TRBD2. The CDR3 consists of 16 residues. Looked up from germline, CDR1 is LGHDT and CDR2 is YNNKEL (reference sequence). V lost 6 bases, J lost 2 bases, and 8 bases stayed unmatched. CDR3 nucleotides: TGTGCCAGCAGACGGGACCGACTAGCGGGACAAGAGACCCAGTACTTC. The encoded protein is CASRRDRLAGQETQYF.

This clonotype was seen a few times. DNA for the CDR3: TGTGCCAGCAGCTTTGGTTGGGATTCGGAGCTTACCGAGACCCAGTACTTC. As protein: CASSFGWDSELTETQYF. The chain uses TRBV7-9 and TRBJ2-7; no firm D call. The DNA end favors TRBJ2-5, so the J call may be wrong. The CDR3 has 17 residues. Germline CDR1 reads SEHNR; CDR2 reads FQNEAQ (reference sequence).

On this clonotype: One junction end disagrees with the germline gene, perhaps due to a read error. The rearrangement links TRBV11-2 to TRBJ2-5; D is undetermined. The CDR3 contains 14 residues. CDR1 and CDR2 from the germline V gene are SGHAT and FQNNGV. The CDR3 sequence is CASSFTYVQETQYF. As DNA, the CDR3 is TGTGCCAGTAGCTTTACCTACGTCCAAGAGACCCAGTACTTC.

This chain joins TRBV12-3 or TRBV12-4 and TRBJ1-3, with D hard to call. The ends were cut back, 4 bases at V and 2 bases at J, with 12 bases in the middle. CDR3 length: 15 amino acids. The CDR3 loop is CASSWGAGPGNTIYF. DNA for the CDR3: TGTGCCAGCAGTTGGGGAGCAGGACCTGGAAACACCATATATTTT.

A few counts support this clonotype. The rearrangement uses TRBV7-9 and TRBJ2-5, with D tentatively TRBD2 (6 bases). Matching the DNA end better, TRBJ2-1 makes the J call doubtful. There are 13 residues in the CDR3. Germline CDR1 reads SEHNR; CDR2 reads FQNEAQ (reference sequence). The DNA for the CDR3 is TGTGCCAGCAGCCAGCCGGTGGAGGGGGAGCAGTTCTTC. Its translation is CASSQPVEGEQFF.

J is TRBJ2-5 and V is TRBV5-6; D remains unclear. The closer fit of TRBJ2-7 to the DNA end suggests the J call may be wrong. CDR3 length: 14 amino acids. Germline loops: CDR1 SGHDT, CDR2 YYEEEE. CDR3 bases: TGTGCCAGCAGCTTGGGTTGGTCCTCCTACGAGCAGTACTTC. Protein sequence: CASSLGWSSYEQYF.

This clonotype was detected only a few times. The gene calls are TRBV7-9 and TRBJ2-7, with 8 bases lining up with TRBD1. Germline CDR1 and CDR2: SEHNR and FQNEAQ (reference sequence). Unmatched junction bases numbered 6, after V lost 5 bases and J lost 0 bases. CDR3 length: 15 residues. CDR3 sequence: CASSPRDRTSYEQYF. CDR3 DNA: TGTGCCAGCAGCCCCCGGGACAGGACCTCCTACGAGCAGTACTTC.

The V call is TRBV14, the J call TRBJ2-5, with TRBD2 identical over 9 bases. CDR1 is SGHDN and CDR2 is FVKESK in the germline V gene. J gave up 5 bases and V 1 base, and 8 bases lay outside the gene matches. The CDR3 has 16 amino acids. CDR3 amino acids: CASSQVGTSRGETQYF. CDR3 nucleotides: TGTGCCAGCAGCCAAGTCGGGACTAGCAGGGGGGAGACCCAGTACTTC.

This clonotype was found a few times. The chain carries TRBV12-3 or TRBV12-4 and TRBJ2-1; D is uncertain. The last part of the DNA fits TRBJ2-5 better; the J call may be wrong. The CDR3 sequence is 14 residues long. CDR3 amino acids: CASSLSLAGETQYF. In DNA form, the CDR3 reads TGTGCCAGCAGTCTATCTTTGGCAGGAGAGACCCAGTACTTC.

This clonotype was seen more than once but under ten times. An end of the junction differs from the germline gene, which may be a read error. The genes are TRBV7-9 and TRBJ1-6; possibly TRBD1 for D (6 bases). There are 16 residues in the CDR3. The V gene's germline CDR1 is SEHNR and CDR2 FQNEAQ (reference sequence). CDR3 bases: TGTGTCAGCAGCTTAGCCGAGGGGGACTATAATTCACCCCTCCACTTT. It is translated as CVSSLAEGDYNSPLHF.

Only a few counts were recorded for this clonotype. The J gene is TRBJ1-1, the V gene TRBV4-2; TRBD1 is a possible D gene (5 bases). The V gene's germline CDR1 is LGHNA and CDR2 YNFKEQ. Between the trimmed V and J ends, which lost 0 bases and 11 bases, there was a span of 13 bases. The CDR3 is made up of 13 amino acids. This chain's CDR3 is CASSQDVEGLAFF. In nucleotides, the CDR3 is TGTGCCAGCAGCCAAGATGTAGAGGGACTGGCTTTCTTT.

The chain combines TRBV12-3 or TRBV12-4 with TRBJ2-3, with 10 bases lining up with TRBD2. CDR3 length: 14 residues. V shed 6 bases, J shed 7 bases, and the junction held 7 bases outside the gene matches. The DNA for the CDR3 is TGTGCCAGCAGGGGTAGCGGGGGGCCGAATACGCAGTATTTT. This encodes CASRGSGGPNTQYF.

The chain is built from TRBV6-2 or TRBV6-3 and TRBJ2-1; no clear D. The J call is doubtful: the DNA matches TRBJ2-7 better. The CDR3 has 12 residues. Germline V gene data show CDR1 as MNHEY and CDR2 as SVGEGT. DNA for the CDR3: TGTGCCAGCAGTGAGCCGTTCTACGAGCAGTACTTC. Translating gives CASSEPFYEQYF.

In its sample, this clonotype was seen a few times. The rearrangement links TRBV7-3 to TRBJ1-2, with 9 bases identical to TRBD1. V lost 2 bases, J lost 0 bases, and 19 bases stayed unmatched. CDR1 SGHTA and CDR2 FQGTGA come from the germline V gene. The CDR3 contains 21 residues. The DNA of the CDR3 is TGTGCCAGCAGCTTACCCGGGACAGGGCCCATTGGAGAGCTAGCTAACTATGGCTACACCTTC. Protein product: CASSLPGTGPIGELANYGYTF.

In this sample, this clonotype turned up a few times. The rearrangement uses TRBV3-1 and TRBJ2-5, with a weak D call TRBD1 (5 bases). TRBJ2-7 matches the DNA end more closely, so the J call is doubtful. The CDR3 loop spans 18 amino acids. In germline, CDR1 is LGHDT, CDR2 YNNKEL (reference sequence). The CDR3 sequence is CASSQDIFGMGSSYEQYF. The CDR3 coding sequence is TGTGCCAGCAGCCAGGACATTTTCGGCATGGGCAGCTCCTACGAGCAGTACTTC.

This clonotype was observed at least ten times. This rearrangement joins TRBV12-3 or TRBV12-4 to TRBJ2-2, with unresolved D. The CDR3 extends over 12 amino acids. Trimming removed 3 bases at V and 7 bases at J, with 6 bases between. CDR3 DNA sequence: TGTGCCAGCAGTTTTATTAGCGGGGAGCTGTTTTTT. Amino acid sequence: CASSFISGELFF.

This clonotype was observed a handful of times. The chain combines TRBV12-3 or TRBV12-4 with TRBJ2-5; D possibly corresponds to TRBD1 (6 bases). Deletions cut 7 bases from V and 2 bases from J, with 14 bases between. The length of the CDR3 is 14 residues. DNA for the CDR3: TGTGCCAGCAACAAACAGGGTCAGCAAGAGACCCAGTACTTC. It codes for CASNKQGQQETQYF.

The chain combines TRBV3-1 with TRBJ2-4; D gene uncertain. Germline V gene data show CDR1 as LGHDT and CDR2 as YNNKEL (reference sequence). This CDR3 has 16 amino acids. V was trimmed by 0 bases and J by 7 bases, leaving 16 bases between them. In DNA, the CDR3 is TGTGCCAGCAGCCAAGATCGCGACCGTGACTTTAACATTCAGTACTTC. Encoded protein: CASSQDRDRDFNIQYF.

The genes are TRBV20-1 and TRBJ2-1, with D possibly TRBD2 on 6 matching bases. The CDR3 is made up of 12 amino acids. V was clipped by 6 bases and J by 8 bases, with 14 bases between them. CDR1 and CDR2 from the germline V gene are DFQATT and SNEGSKA (reference sequence). The CDR3 here is CSAGGPPDEQFF. As DNA, the CDR3 is TGCAGTGCCGGGGGACCGCCCGATGAGCAGTTCTTC.

This clonotype has more than one count but fewer than ten. V gene TRBV5-1 combines with J gene TRBJ2-6; D unclear. Germline V gene data show CDR1 as SGHRS and CDR2 as YFSETQ. The CDR3 sequence is 14 residues long. V lost 4 bases, J lost 3 bases, and 8 bases lay in between. The CDR3 DNA follows: TGCGCCAGCAGCCCGGATAATGGGGCCAACGTCCTGACTTTC. Translating gives CASSPDNGANVLTF.

This clonotype turned up a few times. The chain is built from TRBV5-1 and TRBJ2-5, with no clear D. The germline V and J ends were trimmed by 1 base and 5 bases, with 15 bases remaining between them. From germline, CDR1 is SGHRS and CDR2 YFSETQ. The length of the CDR3 is 15 residues. The CDR3 loop is CASSLIQPNVETQYF. The CDR3 DNA reads TGCGCCAGCAGCTTGATACAGCCGAACGTGGAGACCCAGTACTTC. The full variable domain, its missing parts supplied by reference TRBV5-1 and TRBJ2-5, is KAGVTQTPRYLIKTRGQQVTLSCSPISGHRSVSWYQQTPGQGLQFLFEYFSETQRNKGNFPGRFSGRQFSNSRSEMNVSTLELGDSALYLCASSLIQPNVETQYFGPGTRLLVL.

This clonotype occurred a few times. V is TRBV4-3 and J is TRBJ2-3, with D possibly being TRBD2 (7 bases). Trimming stripped 0 bases from V and 6 bases from J, with 19 bases between. Germline CDR1 reads LGHNA; CDR2 reads YSLEER. CDR3 size: 17 residues. In DNA, the CDR3 is TGCGCCAGCAGCCAAGATCCCCCCCGGGGGGCTCTGGATACGCAGTATTTT. This codes for CASSQDPPRGALDTQYF.

The chain is built from TRBV7-8 and TRBJ2-5; maybe TRBD2 (6 bases). Germline V CDR1 and CDR2: SGHVS, FQNEAQ. CDR3 size: 14 residues. Trimming took 3 bases from V and 4 from J, leaving 12 bases between them. The CDR3: CASSFMAGGETQYF. Here the CDR3 DNA reads TGTGCCAGCAGCTTTATGGCCGGGGGAGAGACCCAGTACTTC.

The chain has TRBV9 and TRBJ2-1; TRBD2 agrees at 7 bases. The V gene's germline CDR1 is SGDLS and CDR2 YYNGEE. This CDR3 contains 16 residues. With V trimmed by 0 bases and J by 2 bases, 5 bases remained unmatched. The CDR3 loop reads CASSVGGGEPYNEQFF. The CDR3 DNA follows: TGTGCCAGCAGCGTAGGGGGGGGAGAACCCTACAATGAGCAGTTCTTC. Full variable domain (remainder filled in from reference TRBV9 and TRBJ2-1): DSGVTQTPKHLITATGQRVTLRCSPRSGDLSVYWYQQSLDQGLQFLIQYYNGEERAKGNILERFSAQQFPDLHSELNLSSLELGDSALYFCASSVGGGEPYNEQFFGPGTRLTVL.